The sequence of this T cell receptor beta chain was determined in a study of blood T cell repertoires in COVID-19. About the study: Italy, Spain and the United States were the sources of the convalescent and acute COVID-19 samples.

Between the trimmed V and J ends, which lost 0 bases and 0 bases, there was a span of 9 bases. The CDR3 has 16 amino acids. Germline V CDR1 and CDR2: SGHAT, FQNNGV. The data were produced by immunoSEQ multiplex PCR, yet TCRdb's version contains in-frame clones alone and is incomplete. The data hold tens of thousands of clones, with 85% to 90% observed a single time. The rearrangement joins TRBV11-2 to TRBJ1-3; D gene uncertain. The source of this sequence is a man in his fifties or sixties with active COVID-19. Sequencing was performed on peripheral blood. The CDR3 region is CASSLDEADSGNTIYF. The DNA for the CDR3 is TGTGCCAGCAGCTTAGATGAGGCAGACTCTGGAAACACCATATATTTT. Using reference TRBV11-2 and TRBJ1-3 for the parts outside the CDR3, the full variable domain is EAGVAQSPRYKIIEKRQSVAFWCNPISGHATLYWYQQILGQGPKLLIQFQNNGVVDDSQLPKDRFSAERLKGVDSTLKIQPAKLEDSAVYLCASSLDEADSGNTIYFGEGSWLTVV.